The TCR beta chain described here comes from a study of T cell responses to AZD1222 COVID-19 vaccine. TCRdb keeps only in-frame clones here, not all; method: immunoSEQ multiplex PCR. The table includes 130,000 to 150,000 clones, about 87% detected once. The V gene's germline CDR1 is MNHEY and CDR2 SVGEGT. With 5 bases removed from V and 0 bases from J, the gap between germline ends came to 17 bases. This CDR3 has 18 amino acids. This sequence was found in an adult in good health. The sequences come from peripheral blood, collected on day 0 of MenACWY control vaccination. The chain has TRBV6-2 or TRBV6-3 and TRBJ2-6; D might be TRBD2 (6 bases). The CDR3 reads CASSHRTGGSSGANVLTF. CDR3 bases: TGTGCCAGCAGTCATCGGACTGGGGGGAGCTCTGGGGCCAACGTCCTGACTTTC.